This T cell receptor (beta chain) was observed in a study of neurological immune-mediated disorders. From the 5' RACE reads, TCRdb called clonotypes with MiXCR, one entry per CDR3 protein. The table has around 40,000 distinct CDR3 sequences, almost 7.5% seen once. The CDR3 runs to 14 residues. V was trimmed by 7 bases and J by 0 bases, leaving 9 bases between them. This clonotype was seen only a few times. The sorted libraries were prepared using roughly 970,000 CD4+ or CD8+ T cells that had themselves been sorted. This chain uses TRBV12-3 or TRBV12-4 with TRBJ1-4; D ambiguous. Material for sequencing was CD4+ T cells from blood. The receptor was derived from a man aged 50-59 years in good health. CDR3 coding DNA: TGTGCCAGCAAAAAAGGAACAACTAATGAAAAACTGTTTTTT. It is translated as CASKKGTTNEKLFF.